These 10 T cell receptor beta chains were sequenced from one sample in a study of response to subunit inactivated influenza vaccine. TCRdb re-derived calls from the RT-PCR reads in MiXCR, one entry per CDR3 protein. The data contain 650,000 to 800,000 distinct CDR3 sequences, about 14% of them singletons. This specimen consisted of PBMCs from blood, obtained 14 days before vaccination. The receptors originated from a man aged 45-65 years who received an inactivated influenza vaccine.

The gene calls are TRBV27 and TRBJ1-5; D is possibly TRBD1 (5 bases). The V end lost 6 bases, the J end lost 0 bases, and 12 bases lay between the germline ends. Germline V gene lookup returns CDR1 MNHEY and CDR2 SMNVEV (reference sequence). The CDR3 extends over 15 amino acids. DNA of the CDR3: TGTGCCAGCAGGCCGACAGTTCCTAGCAATCAGCCCCAGCATTTT. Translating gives CASRPTVPSNQPQHF.

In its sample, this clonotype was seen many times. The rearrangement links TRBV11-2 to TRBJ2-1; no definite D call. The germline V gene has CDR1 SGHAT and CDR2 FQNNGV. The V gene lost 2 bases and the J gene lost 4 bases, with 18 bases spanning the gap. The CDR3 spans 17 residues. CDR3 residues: CASSLRFGGSAYNEQFF. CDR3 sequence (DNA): TGTGCCAGCAGCTTACGATTTGGCGGATCGGCTTACAATGAGCAGTTCTTC.

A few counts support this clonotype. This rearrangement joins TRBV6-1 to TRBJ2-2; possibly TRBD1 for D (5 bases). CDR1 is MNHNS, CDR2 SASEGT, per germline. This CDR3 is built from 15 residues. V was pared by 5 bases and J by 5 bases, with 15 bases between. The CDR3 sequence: CASSRRAGYTGELFF. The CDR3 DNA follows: TGTGCCAGCAGTCGTCGGGCAGGGTATACCGGGGAGCTGTTTTTT.

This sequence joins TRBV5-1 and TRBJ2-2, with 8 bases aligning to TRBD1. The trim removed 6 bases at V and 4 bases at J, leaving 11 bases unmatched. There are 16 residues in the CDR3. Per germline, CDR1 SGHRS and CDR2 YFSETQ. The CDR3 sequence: CASTPRGQGATGELFF. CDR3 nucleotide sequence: TGCGCCAGCACCCCTCGCGGGCAGGGGGCCACCGGGGAGCTGTTTTTT.

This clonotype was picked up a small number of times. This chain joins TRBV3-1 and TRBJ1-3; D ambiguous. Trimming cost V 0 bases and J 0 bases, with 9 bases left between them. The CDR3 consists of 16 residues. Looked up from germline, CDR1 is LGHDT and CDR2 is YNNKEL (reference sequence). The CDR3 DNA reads TGTGCCAGCAGCCAAGAGCGGTCACACTCTGGAAACACCATATATTTT. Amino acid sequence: CASSQERSHSGNTIYF. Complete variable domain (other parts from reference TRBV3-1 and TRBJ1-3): DTAVSQTPKYLVTQMGNDKSIKCEQNLGHDTMYWYKQDSKKFLKIMFSYNNKELIINETVPNRFSPKSPDKAHLNLHINSLELGDSAVYFCASSQERSHSGNTIYFGEGSWLTVV.

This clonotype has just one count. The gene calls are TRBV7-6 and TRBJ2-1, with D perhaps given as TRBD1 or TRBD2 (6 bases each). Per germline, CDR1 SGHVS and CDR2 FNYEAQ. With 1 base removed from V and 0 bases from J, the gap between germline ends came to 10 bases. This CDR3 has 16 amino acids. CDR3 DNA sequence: TGTGCCAGCAGCTTAGTAAGGGGGGACTCCTACAATGAGCAGTTCTTC. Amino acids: CASSLVRGDSYNEQFF. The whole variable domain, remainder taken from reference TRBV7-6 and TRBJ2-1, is GAGVSQSPRYKVTKRGQDVALRCDPISGHVSLYWYRQALGQGPEFLTYFNYEAQQDKSGLPNDRFSAERPEGSISTLTIQRTEQRDSAMYRCASSLVRGDSYNEQFFGPGTRLTVL.

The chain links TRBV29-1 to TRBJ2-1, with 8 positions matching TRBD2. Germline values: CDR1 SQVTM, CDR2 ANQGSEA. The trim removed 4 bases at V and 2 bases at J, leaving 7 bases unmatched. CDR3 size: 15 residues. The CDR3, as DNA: TGCAGCGTTGTCGGTCGGGAGGGACCCTACAATGAGCAGTTCTTC. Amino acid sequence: CSVVGREGPYNEQFF.

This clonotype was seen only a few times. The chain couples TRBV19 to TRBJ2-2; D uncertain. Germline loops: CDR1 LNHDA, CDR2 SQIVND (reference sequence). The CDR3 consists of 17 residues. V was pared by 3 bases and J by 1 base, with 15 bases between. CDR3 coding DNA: TGTGCCAGTAGTATCGTTTACAGCCTAGGGAACACCGGGGAGCTGTTTTTT. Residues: CASSIVYSLGNTGELFF.

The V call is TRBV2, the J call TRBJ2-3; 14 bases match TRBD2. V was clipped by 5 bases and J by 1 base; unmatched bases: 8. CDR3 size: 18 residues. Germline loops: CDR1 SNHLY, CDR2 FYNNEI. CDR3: CASSSGTSGSRGTDTQYF. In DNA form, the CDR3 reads TGTGCCAGCAGTAGCGGGACTAGCGGGAGCAGGGGCACAGATACGCAGTATTTT.

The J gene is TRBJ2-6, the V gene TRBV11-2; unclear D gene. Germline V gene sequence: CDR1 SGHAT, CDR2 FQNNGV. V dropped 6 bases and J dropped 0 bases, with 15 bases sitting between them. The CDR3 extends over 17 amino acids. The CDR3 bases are TGTGCCAGCAGACGTCCCGGCTCCCGCTCTGGGGCCAACGTCCTGACTTTC. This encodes CASRRPGSRSGANVLTF.